A single sample gave rise to the 18 T cell receptor beta chains below, sequenced in a study of blood T cell repertoires in COVID-19. The data were produced by immunoSEQ multiplex PCR, yet TCRdb's version contains in-frame clones alone and is incomplete. The sample lists under 200,000 clones, around nine tenths seen once, with roughly 1.6% in the top ten. The specimen was peripheral blood. The receptor set was obtained from a young man with active or convalescent COVID-19.

The V and J genes are TRBV6-6 and TRBJ2-2; D may be TRBD2 (6 bases). V was pared by 5 bases and J by 1 base, with 11 bases between. Germline V gene lookup returns CDR1 MNHNY and CDR2 SVGAGI (reference sequence). This CDR3 spans 15 amino acids. Here the CDR3 DNA reads TGTGCCAGCAGTGGACCAGCGGGGAACACCGGGGAGCTGTTTTTT. Encoded protein: CASSGPAGNTGELFF.

The V gene is TRBV5-6, the J gene TRBJ2-3, with 11 bases aligning to TRBD2. Germline V gene lookup returns CDR1 SGHDT and CDR2 YYEEEE. The trim removed 4 bases at V and 2 bases at J, leaving 6 bases unmatched. This CDR3 contains 16 residues. Here the CDR3 DNA reads TGTGCCAGCAGCAGCTATAGCGGGGGGGTCACAGATACGCAGTATTTT. This codes for CASSSYSGGVTDTQYF. Combining the CDR3 with reference TRBV5-6 and TRBJ2-3 gives the whole variable domain DAGVTQSPTHLIKTRGQQVTLRCSPKSGHDTVSWYQQALGQGPQFIFQYYEEEERQRGNFPDRFSGHQFPNYSSELNVNALLLGDSALYLCASSSYSGGVTDTQYFGPGTRLTVL.

The chain carries TRBV6-5 and TRBJ1-1; no definite D call. This CDR3 spans 14 amino acids. Germline V gene sequence: CDR1 MNHEY, CDR2 SVGAGI. The germline V and J ends were trimmed by 0 bases and 7 bases, with 12 bases remaining between them. The CDR3 spells CASSYSVNRDEAFF. The CDR3 DNA sequence: TGTGCCAGCAGTTACTCGGTAAACAGAGATGAAGCTTTCTTT.

The table lists this clone with a few counts. The rearrangement links TRBV6-1 to TRBJ1-5; D uncertain. The V gene lost 0 bases and the J gene lost 3 bases, with 9 bases spanning the gap. CDR1 is MNHNS and CDR2 is SASEGT in the germline V gene. The CDR3 spans 15 residues. For the CDR3, the DNA is TGTGCCAGCAGTGAAGCCCACAGCTACAATCAGCCCCAGCATTTT. Translating it yields CASSEAHSYNQPQHF.

The CDR3 protein is CASSQGYARGLNEQFF. The CDR3 DNA reads as TGCGCCAGCAGCCAAGGTTACGCGCGGGGGCTAAATGAGCAGTTCTTC. The chain joins TRBV4-1 to TRBJ2-1, with D tentatively TRBD2 (7 bases). The V gene lost 1 base and the J gene lost 7 bases, with 17 bases spanning the gap. This CDR3 has 16 residues. Germline loops: CDR1 MGHRA, CDR2 YSYEKL.

The chain uses TRBV5-6 and TRBJ1-5; no firm D call. CDR1 is SGHDT and CDR2 is YYEEEE in the germline V gene. The CDR3 has 16 residues. V lost 0 bases and J lost 0, with 10 bases in between. The CDR3 nucleotides are TGTGCCAGCAGCTTGGGTCCTAATTATAGCAATCAGCCCCAGCATTTT. This gives the protein CASSLGPNYSNQPQHF.

The sample holds a few counts of this clone. In nucleotides, the CDR3 is TGTGCCAGCAGTTACTCTGAGCGGGACAACTCCTACGAGCAGTACTTC. Its translation is CASSYSERDNSYEQYF. The genes are TRBV6-6 and TRBJ2-7; maybe TRBD2 (7 bases). Germline V lookup: CDR1 MNHNY, CDR2 SVGAGI (reference sequence). With 0 bases removed from V and 0 bases from J, the gap between germline ends came to 12 bases. The CDR3 extends over 16 amino acids.

The chain combines TRBV7-8 with TRBJ2-7, with 8 bases lining up with TRBD2. V lost 5 bases, J lost 3 bases, and 12 bases stayed unmatched. There are 16 residues in the CDR3. Per the germline V gene, CDR1 is SGHVS and CDR2 is FQNEAQ. CDR3 sequence (DNA): TGTGCCAGCAGCCCGGGGGTTGCGGGGGGTAACTACGAGCAGTACTTC. Protein: CASSPGVAGGNYEQYF. Looking up the rest from reference TRBV7-8 and TRBJ2-7 gives the full variable domain: GAGVSQSPRYKVAKRGQDVALRCDPISGHVSLFWYQQALGQGPEFLTYFQNEAQLDKSGLPSDRFFAERPEGSVSTLKIQRTQQEDSAVYLCASSPGVAGGNYEQYFGPGTRLTVT.

This chain links TRBV10-3 with TRBJ2-5; 7 positions agree with TRBD2. V gave up 0 bases and J gave up 1 base; unmatched junction bases: 5. Germline V gives CDR1 ENHRY, CDR2 SYGVKD. This CDR3 has 16 residues. In nucleotides, the CDR3 is TGTGCCATCAGTGAGTCGAAGCCTAGCGGCCAAGAGACCCAGTACTTC. Protein product: CAISESKPSGQETQYF.

V and J are TRBV19 and TRBJ2-6; the D gene is possibly TRBD1 (5 bases). The CDR3 loop spans 16 amino acids. From germline, CDR1 is LNHDA and CDR2 SQIVND (reference sequence). V was cut by 6 bases and J by 0 bases, with 12 bases left in between. CDR3 sequence reads: CASSTTDSSGANVLTF. The CDR3 nucleotides are TGTGCCAGTAGCACTACCGACAGCTCTGGGGCCAACGTCCTGACTTTC. Filled out from reference TRBV19 and TRBJ2-6, the complete variable domain reads DGGITQSPKYLFRKEGQNVTLSCEQNLNHDAMYWYRQDPGQGLRLIYYSQIVNDFQKGDIAEGYSVSREKKESFPLTVTSAQKNPTAFYLCASSTTDSSGANVLTFGAGSRLTVL.

This clone was seen only once. The chain carries TRBV6-6 and TRBJ1-2, with a tentative D call TRBD1 (6 bases). The CDR3 has 15 residues. Germline V lookup: CDR1 MNHNY, CDR2 SVGAGI (reference sequence). Trimming cost V 2 bases and J 3 bases, with 13 bases left between them. The CDR3 reads CASSYDGGRDYGYTF. DNA for the CDR3: TGTGCCAGCAGTTACGACGGGGGGCGCGACTATGGCTACACCTTC.

The chain recombines TRBV2 with TRBJ1-2; perhaps TRBD1 as D (6 bases). The V gene's germline CDR1 is SNHLY and CDR2 FYNNEI. The CDR3 is made up of 13 amino acids. V lost 2 bases and J 6 bases, leaving 10 bases between the germline ends. The CDR3: CASSERGADGYTF. In nucleotides, the CDR3 is TGTGCCAGCAGTGAACGGGGGGCGGATGGCTACACCTTC.

CDR3 residues: CASSTASQETQYF. The DNA for the CDR3 is TGTGCCAGTAGTACCGCGTCCCAAGAGACCCAGTACTTC. The J gene is TRBJ2-5, the V gene TRBV19; D not certain. Germline assignment: CDR1 LNHDA and CDR2 SQIVND (reference sequence). Trimming stripped 4 bases from V and 1 base from J, with 7 bases between. This CDR3 has 13 amino acids.

This clone was found once. CDR3 sequence: CASSQLGSREQYF. The CDR3 nucleotides read TGTGCCAGCAGCCAGCTAGGGAGTCGCGAGCAGTACTTC. This rearrangement joins TRBV4-2 to TRBJ2-7; possible D gene TRBD2, 5 bases. CDR3 length equals 13 residues. Per the germline V gene, CDR1 is LGHNA and CDR2 is YNFKEQ. Trimming removed 3 bases from V and 6 bases from J, with 12 bases in between.

The J gene is TRBJ2-5, the V gene TRBV3-1 (or the pseudogene TRBV3-2); D is perhaps TRBD2 (5 bases). Trimming stripped 4 bases from V and 5 bases from J, with 17 bases between. The germline V gene has CDR1 LGHDT and CDR2 YNNKEL (reference sequence). The CDR3 totals 15 residues. The DNA for the CDR3 is TGTGCCAGCAGCCCAATAGCGAGTAGCCAGGAGACCCAGTACTTC. Translating it yields CASSPIASSQETQYF.

This clone turned up a few times. This sample includes further DNA sequences coding for the same CDR3. This sequence joins TRBV9 and TRBJ2-7, with D maybe TRBD2 (5 bases). Trimming pared 0 bases from V and 3 bases from J, leaving 10 bases between. Germline values: CDR1 SGDLS, CDR2 YYNGEE. This CDR3 spans 14 amino acids. CDR3 nucleotide sequence: TGTGCCAGCAGCGTAGGGAGTGGAGGCTACGAGCAGTACTTC. Protein: CASSVGSGGYEQYF. The full variable domain, in which reference TRBV9 and TRBJ2-7 provide the parts outside the CDR3, is DSGVTQTPKHLITATGQRVTLRCSPRSGDLSVYWYQQSLDQGLQFLIQYYNGEERAKGNILERFSAQQFPDLHSELNLSSLELGDSALYFCASSVGSGGYEQYFGPGTRLTVT.

The chain couples TRBV5-1 to TRBJ2-2; TRBD2 is a possible D gene (6 bases). This CDR3 has 12 amino acids. V lost 9 bases and J lost 2, with 8 bases in between. Germline CDR1 and CDR2: SGHRS and YFSETQ. CDR3 amino acids: CAIADNTGELFF. DNA for the CDR3: TGCGCCATAGCGGATAACACCGGGGAGCTGTTTTTT.

This clone has a count of ten or more. The V call is TRBV15, the J call TRBJ2-2, with D unclear. Looked up from germline, CDR1 is LNHNV and CDR2 is YYDKDF (reference sequence). V lost 0 bases and J 3 bases, leaving 14 bases between the germline ends. The CDR3 is 17 residues long. The CDR3: CATSRDKQRIHTGELFF. The CDR3 region has the DNA TGTGCCACCAGCAGAGATAAGCAGAGGATCCACACCGGGGAGCTGTTTTTT.